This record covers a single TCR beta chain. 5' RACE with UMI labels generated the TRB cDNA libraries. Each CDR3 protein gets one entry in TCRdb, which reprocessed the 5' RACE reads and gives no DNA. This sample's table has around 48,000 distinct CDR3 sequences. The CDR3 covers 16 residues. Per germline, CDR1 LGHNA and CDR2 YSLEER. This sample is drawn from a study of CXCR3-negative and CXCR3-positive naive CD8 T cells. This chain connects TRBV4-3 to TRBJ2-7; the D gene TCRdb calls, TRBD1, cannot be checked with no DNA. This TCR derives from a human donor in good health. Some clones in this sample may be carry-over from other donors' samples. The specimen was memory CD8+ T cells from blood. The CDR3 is CASSQAGSGRLSEQYF.